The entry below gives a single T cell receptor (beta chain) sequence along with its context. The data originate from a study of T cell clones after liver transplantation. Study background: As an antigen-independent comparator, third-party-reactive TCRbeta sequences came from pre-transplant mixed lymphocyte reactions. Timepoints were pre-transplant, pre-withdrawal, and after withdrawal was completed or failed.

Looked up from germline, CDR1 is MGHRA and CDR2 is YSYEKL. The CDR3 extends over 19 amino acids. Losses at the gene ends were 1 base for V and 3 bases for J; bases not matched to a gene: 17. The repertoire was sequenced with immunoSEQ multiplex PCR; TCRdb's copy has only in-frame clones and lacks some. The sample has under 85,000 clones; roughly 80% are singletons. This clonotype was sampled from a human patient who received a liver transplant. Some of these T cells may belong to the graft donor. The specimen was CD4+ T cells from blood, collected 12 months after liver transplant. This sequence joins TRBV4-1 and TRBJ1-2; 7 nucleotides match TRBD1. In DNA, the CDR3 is TGCGCCAGCAGCCAAGTTATGAGGCGGAGGGCAGGGGGACACTATGGCTACACCTTC. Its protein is CASSQVMRRRAGGHYGYTF.